The present T cell receptor (beta chain) was sequenced within a study of Ad26.COV2.S vaccination and SARS-CoV-2 variants. The treatment denotes: about 20 received Ad26.COV2.S at low or high dose, single or two shots; about 5 received placebo; per-sample allocation not given. Day 63 after the first vaccine or placebo injection was the time point for sampling. Assay: immunoSEQ multiplex PCR; the TCRdb copy retains only in-frame clones and omits some. The table lists 440,000 or so clones, around 92% of them singletons. Germline values: CDR1 SGHNT, CDR2 YENEEA. The ends were cut back, 4 bases at V and 10 bases at J, with 11 bases in the middle. The CDR3 is 12 amino acids.

Sequences were derived from peripheral blood, sampled in a trial of Ad26.COV2.S vaccine versus placebo. The sequence derives from a person between 18 and 60 years old who received the Ad26.COV2.S COVID-19 vaccine or a placebo. This chain joins TRBV11-3 and TRBJ2-1, with TRBD1 as a possible D gene (6 bases). CDR3 sequence (DNA): TGTGCCAGCAGCTCGCCCGGGACAGAGCAGTTCTTC. It yields the protein CASSSPGTEQFF.